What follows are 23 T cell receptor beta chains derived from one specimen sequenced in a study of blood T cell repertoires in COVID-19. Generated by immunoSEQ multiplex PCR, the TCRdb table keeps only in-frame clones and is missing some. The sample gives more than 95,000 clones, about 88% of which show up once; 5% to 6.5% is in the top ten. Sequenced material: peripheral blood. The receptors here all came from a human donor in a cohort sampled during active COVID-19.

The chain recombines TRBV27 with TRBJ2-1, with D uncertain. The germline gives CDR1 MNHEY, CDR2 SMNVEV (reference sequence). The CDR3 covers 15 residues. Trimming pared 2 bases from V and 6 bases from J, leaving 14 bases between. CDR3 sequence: CASSLKWQVSNEQFF. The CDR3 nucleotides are TGTGCCAGCAGTTTAAAGTGGCAGGTGAGCAATGAGCAGTTCTTC.

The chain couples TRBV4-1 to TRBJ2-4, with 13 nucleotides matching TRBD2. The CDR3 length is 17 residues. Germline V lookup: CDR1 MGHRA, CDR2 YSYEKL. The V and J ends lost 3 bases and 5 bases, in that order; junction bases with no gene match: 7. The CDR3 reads CASSHGLGLAGQNIQYF. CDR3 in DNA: TGCGCCAGCAGCCATGGCCTGGGACTAGCGGGACAAAACATTCAGTACTTC.

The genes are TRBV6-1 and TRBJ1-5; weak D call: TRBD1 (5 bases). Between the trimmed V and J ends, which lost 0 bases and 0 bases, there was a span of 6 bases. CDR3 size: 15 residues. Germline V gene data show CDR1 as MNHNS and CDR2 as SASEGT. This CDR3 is CASSEAGPSNQPQHF. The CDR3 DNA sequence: TGTGCCAGCAGTGAAGCGGGGCCTAGCAATCAGCCCCAGCATTTT.

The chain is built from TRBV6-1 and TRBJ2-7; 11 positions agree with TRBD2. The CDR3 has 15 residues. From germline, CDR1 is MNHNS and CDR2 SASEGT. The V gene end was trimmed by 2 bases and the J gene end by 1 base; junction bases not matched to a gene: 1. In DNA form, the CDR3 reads TGTGCCAGCAGTGAAAGGACTAGCGGGTCCTACGAGCAGTACTTC. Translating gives CASSERTSGSYEQYF.

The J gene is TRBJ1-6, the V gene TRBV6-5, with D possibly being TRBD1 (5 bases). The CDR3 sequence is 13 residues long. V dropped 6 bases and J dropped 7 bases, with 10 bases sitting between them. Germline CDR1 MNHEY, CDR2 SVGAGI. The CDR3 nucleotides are TGTGCCAGCAGAGGGGCCTCAAATTCACCCCTCCACTTT. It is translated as CASRGASNSPLHF.

The CDR3 reads CATKTGGAEVFGQPQHF. Written as DNA, the CDR3 is TGTGCCACCAAGACAGGGGGCGCAGAGGTTTTCGGTCAGCCCCAGCATTTT. The chain recombines TRBV28 with TRBJ1-5, with 10 bases that match TRBD1. V shed 10 bases and J 6 bases; nucleotides not matched to a gene: 18. This CDR3 comprises 17 residues. Germline V CDR1 and CDR2: MDHEN, SYDVKM. The whole variable domain, filled in from reference TRBV28 and TRBJ1-5, reads DVKVTQSSRYLVKRTGEKVFLECVQDMDHENMFWYRQDPGLGLRLIYFSYDVKMKEKGDIPEGYSVSREKKERFSLILESASTNQTSMYLCATKTGGAEVFGQPQHFGDGTRLSIL.

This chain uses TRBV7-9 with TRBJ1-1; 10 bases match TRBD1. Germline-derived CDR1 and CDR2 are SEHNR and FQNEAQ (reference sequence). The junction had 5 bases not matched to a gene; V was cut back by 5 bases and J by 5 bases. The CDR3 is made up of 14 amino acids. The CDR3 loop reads CASSRQGASTEAFF. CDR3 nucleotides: TGTGCCAGCAGCAGACAGGGGGCGTCGACTGAAGCTTTCTTT.

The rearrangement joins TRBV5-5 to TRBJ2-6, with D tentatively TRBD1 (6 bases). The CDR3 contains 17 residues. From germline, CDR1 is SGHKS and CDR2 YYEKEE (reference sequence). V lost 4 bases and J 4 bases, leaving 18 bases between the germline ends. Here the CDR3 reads CASSMNQQGPGANVLTF. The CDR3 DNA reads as TGTGCCAGCAGCATGAACCAACAGGGTCCCGGGGCCAACGTCCTGACTTTC.

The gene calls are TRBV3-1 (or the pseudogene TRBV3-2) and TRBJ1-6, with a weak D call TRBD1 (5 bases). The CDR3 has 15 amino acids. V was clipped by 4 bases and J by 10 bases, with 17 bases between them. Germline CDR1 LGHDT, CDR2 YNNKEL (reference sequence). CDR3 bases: TGTGCCAGCAGCCCAGGGCGGGGGGGGAGCTCACCCCTCCACTTT. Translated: CASSPGRGGSSPLHF.

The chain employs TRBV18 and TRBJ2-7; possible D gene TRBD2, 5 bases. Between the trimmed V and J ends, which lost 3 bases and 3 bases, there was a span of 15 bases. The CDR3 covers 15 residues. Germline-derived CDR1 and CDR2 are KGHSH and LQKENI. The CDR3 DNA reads TGTGCCAGCTCACCCCCAAGCGGTAGCGTCTACGAGCAGTACTTC. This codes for CASSPPSGSVYEQYF.

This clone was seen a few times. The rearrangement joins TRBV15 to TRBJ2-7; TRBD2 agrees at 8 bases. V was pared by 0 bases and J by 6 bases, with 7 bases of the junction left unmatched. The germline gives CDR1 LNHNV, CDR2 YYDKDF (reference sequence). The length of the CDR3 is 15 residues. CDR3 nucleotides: TGTGCCACCAGCAGAGATCGGGGGGGCAGTTTCGAGCAGTACTTC. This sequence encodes CATSRDRGGSFEQYF.

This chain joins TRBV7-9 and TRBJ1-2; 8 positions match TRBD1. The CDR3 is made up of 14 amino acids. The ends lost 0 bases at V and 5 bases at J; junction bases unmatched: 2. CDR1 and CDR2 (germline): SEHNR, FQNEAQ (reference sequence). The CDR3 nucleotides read TGTGCCAGCAGCTTAGCCACAGGGGGGTATGGCTACACCTTC. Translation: CASSLATGGYGYTF.

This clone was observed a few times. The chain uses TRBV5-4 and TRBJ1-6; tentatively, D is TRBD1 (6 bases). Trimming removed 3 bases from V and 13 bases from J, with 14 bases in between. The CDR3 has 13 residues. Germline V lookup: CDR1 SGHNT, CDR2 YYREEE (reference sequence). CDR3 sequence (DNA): TGTGCCAGCAGCTGGCAAACAGGGAATCCCCTCCACTTT. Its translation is CASSWQTGNPLHF.

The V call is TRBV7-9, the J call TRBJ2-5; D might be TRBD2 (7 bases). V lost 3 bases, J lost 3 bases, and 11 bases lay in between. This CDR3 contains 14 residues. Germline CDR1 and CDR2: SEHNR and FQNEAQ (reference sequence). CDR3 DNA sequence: TGTGCCAGCAGCTTGACGGGGGGCGAAGAGACCCAGTACTTC. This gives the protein CASSLTGGEETQYF.

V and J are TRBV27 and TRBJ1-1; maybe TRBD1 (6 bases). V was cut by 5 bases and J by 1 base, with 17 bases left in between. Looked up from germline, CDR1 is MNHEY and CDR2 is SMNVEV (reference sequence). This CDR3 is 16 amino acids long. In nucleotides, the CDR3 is TGTGCCAGCAGTCGACTAACAGGGTTAGGGAACACTGAAGCTTTCTTT. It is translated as CASSRLTGLGNTEAFF.

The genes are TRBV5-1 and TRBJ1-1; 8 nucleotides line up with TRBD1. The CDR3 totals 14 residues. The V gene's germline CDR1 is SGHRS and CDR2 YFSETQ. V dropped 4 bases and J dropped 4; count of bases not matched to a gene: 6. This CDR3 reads CASSNGQGGTEAFF. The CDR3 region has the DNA TGCGCCAGCAGCAATGGACAGGGAGGCACTGAAGCTTTCTTT.

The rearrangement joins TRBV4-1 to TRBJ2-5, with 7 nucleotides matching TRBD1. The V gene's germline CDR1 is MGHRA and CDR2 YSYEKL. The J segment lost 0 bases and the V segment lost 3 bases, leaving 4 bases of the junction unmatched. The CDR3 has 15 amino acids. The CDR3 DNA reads TGCGCCAGCAGCCACCCCGGGACAGACCAAGAGACCCAGTACTTC. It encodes CASSHPGTDQETQYF.

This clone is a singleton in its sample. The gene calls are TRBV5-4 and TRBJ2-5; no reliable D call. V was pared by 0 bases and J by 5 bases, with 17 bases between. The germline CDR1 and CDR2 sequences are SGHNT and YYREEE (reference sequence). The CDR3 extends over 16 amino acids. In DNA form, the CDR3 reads TGTGCCAGCAGCTTGGATCTAGATATCCCCGGTGAGACCCAGTACTTC. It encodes CASSLDLDIPGETQYF.

This CDR3 reads CASSLGLEETQYF. CDR3 nucleotide sequence: TGTGCCAGCAGTTTGGGACTCGAAGAGACCCAGTACTTC. The chain couples TRBV28 to TRBJ2-5, with D perhaps TRBD2 (6 bases). The germline V gene encodes CDR1 MDHEN and CDR2 SYDVKM. This CDR3 has 13 amino acids. The ends were cut back, 3 bases at V and 3 bases at J, with 8 bases in the middle.

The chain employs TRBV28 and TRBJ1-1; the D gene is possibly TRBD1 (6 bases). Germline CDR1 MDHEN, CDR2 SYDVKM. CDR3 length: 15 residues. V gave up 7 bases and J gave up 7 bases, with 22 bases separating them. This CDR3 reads CASTTPGGPQGEAFF. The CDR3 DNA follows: TGTGCCAGCACCACCCCCGGGGGGCCTCAAGGTGAAGCTTTCTTT.

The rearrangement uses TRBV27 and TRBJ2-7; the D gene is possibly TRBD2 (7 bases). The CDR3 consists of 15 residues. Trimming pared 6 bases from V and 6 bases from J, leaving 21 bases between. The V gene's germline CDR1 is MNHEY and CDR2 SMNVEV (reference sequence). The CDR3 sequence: CASRLSTGTTGEQYF. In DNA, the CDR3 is TGTGCCAGCAGATTAAGCACAGGGACTACTGGCGAGCAGTACTTC.

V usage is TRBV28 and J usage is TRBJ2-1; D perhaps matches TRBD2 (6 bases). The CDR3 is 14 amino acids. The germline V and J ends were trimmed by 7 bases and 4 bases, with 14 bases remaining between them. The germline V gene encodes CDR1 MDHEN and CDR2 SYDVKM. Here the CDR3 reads CASKISGSYNEQFF. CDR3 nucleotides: TGTGCCAGCAAGATTAGCGGTTCTTACAATGAGCAGTTCTTC.

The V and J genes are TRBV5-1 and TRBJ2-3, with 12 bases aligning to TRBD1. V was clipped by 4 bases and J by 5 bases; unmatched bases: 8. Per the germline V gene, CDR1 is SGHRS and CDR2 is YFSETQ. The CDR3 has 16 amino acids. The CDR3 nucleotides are TGCGCCAGCAGCGGATACCGGGACAGGGGGCGAGATACGCAGTATTTT. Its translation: CASSGYRDRGRDTQYF.